One sample yielded the 25 T cell receptor beta chains listed below, sequenced in a study of early T cells in non-severe SARS-CoV-2 infection. In TCRdb, the 5' RACE reads were re-called with MiXCR into one record per CDR3 protein. The repertoire holds roughly 52,000 distinct CDR3 sequences, with under 8% as singletons. The sequencing used whole blood, collected at baseline. These receptors were collected from an adult who was a healthcare worker with PCR-confirmed SARS-CoV-2 infection or an uninfected control (not recorded which).

J is TRBJ1-4 and V is TRBV7-9, with D unclear. Trimming took off 2 bases at V and 0 bases at J, with 10 bases between the two ends. CDR1 is SEHNR, CDR2 FQNEAQ, per germline (reference sequence). The CDR3 sequence is 16 residues long. The CDR3 region is CASSLTPKATNEKLFF. CDR3 coding DNA: TGTGCCAGCAGCTTAACACCCAAAGCAACTAATGAAAAACTGTTTTTT. The full variable domain, its missing parts supplied by reference TRBV7-9 and TRBJ1-4, is DTGVSQNPRHKITKRGQNVTFRCDPISEHNRLYWYRQTLGQGPEFLTYFQNEAQLEKSRLLSDRFSAERPKGSFSTLEIQRTEQGDSAMYLCASSLTPKATNEKLFFGSGTQLSVL.

This clonotype was seen only a few times. The chain links TRBV6-5 to TRBJ2-7; D unclear. V lost 0 bases, J lost 0 bases, and 18 bases lay in between. Germline V gives CDR1 MNHEY, CDR2 SVGAGI. CDR3 length: 18 residues. CDR3 protein: CASSYSSLSLIDSYEQYF. CDR3 DNA: TGTGCCAGCAGTTACTCGAGTCTTTCTCTAATAGACTCCTACGAGCAGTACTTC.

The rearrangement uses TRBV29-1 and TRBJ1-2; D possibly corresponds to TRBD1 (5 bases). CDR3 length: 11 residues. CDR1 is SQVTM and CDR2 is ANQGSEA in the germline V gene. Trimming took 8 bases from V and 1 from J, leaving 8 bases between them. The CDR3: CSFRDNYGYTF. CDR3 nucleotide sequence: TGCAGCTTCAGGGATAACTATGGCTACACCTTC. Full variable domain (rest looked up from reference TRBV29-1 and TRBJ1-2): SAVISQKPSRDICQRGTSLTIQCQVDSQVTMMFWYRQQPGQSLTLIATANQGSEATYESGFVIDKFPISRPNLTFSTLTVSNMSPEDSSIYLCSFRDNYGYTFGSGTRLTVV.

In its sample, this clonotype was seen many times. The V call is TRBV28, the J call TRBJ2-7; D unclear. Trimming removed 5 bases from V and 2 bases from J, with 13 bases in between. CDR1 and CDR2 from the germline V gene are MDHEN and SYDVKM. The CDR3 length is 14 residues. This CDR3 reads CASSLIISAYEQYF. For the CDR3, the DNA is TGTGCCAGCAGTCTCATAATTTCGGCCTACGAGCAGTACTTC.

This clonotype was picked up many times. The V gene is TRBV3-1, the J gene TRBJ1-6; the D gene is possibly TRBD1 (5 bases). V lost 3 bases and J lost 7, with 13 bases in between. Germline CDR1 is LGHDT and CDR2 is YNNKEL (reference sequence). The CDR3 spans 15 residues. CDR3 in amino acids: CASSHRTPPNSPLHF. The CDR3 region has the DNA TGTGCCAGCAGCCACCGGACACCCCCGAATTCACCCCTCCACTTT. The complete variable domain, with remaining parts taken from reference TRBV3-1 and TRBJ1-6, reads DTAVSQTPKYLVTQMGNDKSIKCEQNLGHDTMYWYKQDSKKFLKIMFSYNNKELIINETVPNRFSPKSPDKAHLNLHINSLELGDSAVYFCASSHRTPPNSPLHFGNGTRLTVT.

At least ten counts were recorded for this clonotype. This rearrangement joins TRBV4-2 to TRBJ1-4; the match to TRBD1 covers 8 bases. The ends lost 2 bases at V and 0 bases at J; junction bases unmatched: 11. The CDR3 has 19 residues. Germline CDR1 LGHNA, CDR2 YNFKEQ. CDR3 DNA sequence: TGTGCCAGCAGCCAATTGGGCCGCGGGACAGGAGCAACTAATGAAAAACTGTTTTTT. Protein: CASSQLGRGTGATNEKLFF.

This clonotype turned up a few times. CDR3 in amino acids: CASSFDRAYTF. CDR3 in DNA: TGTGCCAGCAGTTTCGATCGTGCCTACACCTTC. V is TRBV12-3 or TRBV12-4 and J is TRBJ1-2; D gene uncertain. Trimming shortened V by 3 bases and J by 10 bases, and 9 bases separated the two germline ends. This CDR3 is 11 amino acids long.

The CDR3: CASSPNWAGGMNTEAFF. For the CDR3, the DNA is TGTGCCAGCTCACCAAACTGGGCAGGGGGCATGAACACTGAAGCTTTCTTT. This rearrangement joins TRBV18 to TRBJ1-1; 8 nucleotides match TRBD1. Germline loops: CDR1 KGHSH, CDR2 LQKENI. Unmatched junction bases numbered 8, after V lost 2 bases and J lost 0 bases. This CDR3 comprises 17 residues.

In its sample, this clonotype was seen a few times. The CDR3 DNA reads TGTGCCAGCAGTTACCAGACAGGTCTCAAAGCTTTCTTT. This gives the protein CASSYQTGLKAFF. The V and J genes are TRBV6-5 and TRBJ1-1; D is possibly TRBD1 (6 bases). Trimming removed 2 bases at V and 9 bases at J, with 13 bases between. Per the germline V gene, CDR1 is MNHEY and CDR2 is SVGAGI. The CDR3 has 13 amino acids.

There are many counts of this clonotype. The chain combines TRBV12-3 or TRBV12-4 with TRBJ2-1, with D perhaps matching TRBD1 or TRBD2 (6 bases each). Trimming shortened V by 7 bases and J by 7 bases, and 26 bases separated the two germline ends. The CDR3 sequence is 17 residues long. CDR3 sequence reads: CASTLSLWGDIGNEQFF. The CDR3 region has the DNA TGTGCCAGCACCCTGTCGCTTTGGGGGGACATAGGTAATGAGCAGTTCTTC.

There are many counts of this clonotype. This chain joins TRBV27 and TRBJ1-1; possibly TRBD1 for D (6 bases). The V and J ends lost 4 bases and 0 bases respectively, with 21 bases between them. Germline assignment: CDR1 MNHEY and CDR2 SMNVEV (reference sequence). This CDR3 comprises 18 residues. Here the CDR3 reads CASSWRIGAGALNTEAFF. CDR3 nucleotide sequence: TGTGCCAGCAGTTGGAGGATAGGGGCAGGGGCTTTGAACACTGAAGCTTTCTTT.

The chain links TRBV12-3 or TRBV12-4 to TRBJ2-1, with 7 bases aligning to TRBD2. The J segment lost 5 bases and the V segment lost 4 bases, leaving 11 bases of the junction unmatched. The CDR3 extends over 16 amino acids. The CDR3 is CASSSPGAGANNEQFF. CDR3 DNA: TGTGCCAGCAGTTCGCCTGGCGCGGGAGCGAACAATGAGCAGTTCTTC.

The genes are TRBV12-3 or TRBV12-4 and TRBJ2-2; TRBD1 matches 7 bases. The length of the CDR3 is 12 residues. Trimming took 8 bases from V and 4 from J; bases not matched to a gene: 1. This CDR3 is CASGTATGELFF. The DNA for the CDR3 is TGTGCCAGCGGGACAGCCACCGGGGAGCTGTTTTTT.

This clonotype was counted between two and nine times. The rearrangement uses TRBV7-9 and TRBJ1-3, with D tentatively TRBD1 (5 bases). Germline CDR1 SEHNR, CDR2 FQNEAQ (reference sequence). V was trimmed by 5 bases and J by 2 bases, leaving 19 bases between them. This CDR3 has 17 amino acids. CDR3 region: CASSTGRSGAAGNTIYF. The CDR3 DNA follows: TGTGCCAGCAGCACCGGGAGGTCCGGGGCGGCTGGAAACACCATATATTTT.

The V and J genes are TRBV29-1 and TRBJ1-4; maybe TRBD1 (5 bases). The CDR3 extends over 12 amino acids. The germline V and J ends were trimmed by 4 bases and 8 bases, with 11 bases remaining between them. CDR1 is SQVTM, CDR2 ANQGSEA, per germline. The chain's CDR3 is CSVGGGSEKLFF. CDR3 bases: TGCAGCGTTGGGGGGGGATCCGAAAAACTGTTTTTT.

This clonotype was recorded many times. The rearrangement links TRBV14 to TRBJ2-7; the D is unclear. The germline V gene has CDR1 SGHDN and CDR2 FVKESK. Trimming pared 3 bases from V and 1 base from J, leaving 4 bases between. The CDR3 is 12 residues long. Here the CDR3 DNA reads TGTGCCAGCAGCCACCGATCCTACGAGCAGTACTTC. This translates into CASSHRSYEQYF.

This clonotype was seen many times. V and J are TRBV7-9 and TRBJ1-2; no reliable D call. The V gene's germline CDR1 is SEHNR and CDR2 FQNEAQ (reference sequence). CDR3 length: 12 amino acids. V was pared by 1 base and J by 7 bases, with 7 bases between. For the CDR3, the DNA is TGTGCCAGCAGCTTAGGCTCATCTGGCTACACCTTC. Translated, it gives CASSLGSSGYTF. Drawing the rest from reference TRBV7-9 and TRBJ1-2, the complete variable domain is DTGVSQNPRHKITKRGQNVTFRCDPISEHNRLYWYRQTLGQGPEFLTYFQNEAQLEKSRLLSDRFSAERPKGSFSTLEIQRTEQGDSAMYLCASSLGSSGYTFGSGTRLTVV.

The chain joins TRBV11-2 to TRBJ2-3; TRBD2 aligns across 8 bases. CDR1 and CDR2 from the germline V gene are SGHAT and FQNNGV. J lost 1 base, V lost 4 bases, and 10 bases had no gene match. The CDR3 has 17 residues. This CDR3 reads CASSSLLGLERTDTQYF. DNA for the CDR3: TGTGCCAGCAGCTCACTTCTGGGACTAGAACGCACAGATACGCAGTATTTT. Combining the CDR3 with reference TRBV11-2 and TRBJ2-3 gives the whole variable domain EAGVAQSPRYKIIEKRQSVAFWCNPISGHATLYWYQQILGQGPKLLIQFQNNGVVDDSQLPKDRFSAERLKGVDSTLKIQPAKLEDSAVYLCASSSLLGLERTDTQYFGPGTRLTVL.

This clonotype came up a few times. The V and J genes are TRBV10-3 and TRBJ2-7; the D gene could be TRBD1 or TRBD2 (5 bases each). CDR3 length: 13 amino acids. V was pared by 10 bases and J by 2 bases, with 15 bases between. Germline-derived CDR1 and CDR2 are ENHRY and SYGVKD. CDR3 DNA sequence: TGTGCCACCGGGACCGCTAACACCTACGAGCAGTACTTC. Translated, it gives CATGTANTYEQYF.

This clonotype was counted ten times or more. The CDR3 loop is CASSQEAGTLYGYTF. The CDR3 nucleotides read TGCGCCAGCAGCCAGGAGGCGGGAACCCTCTATGGCTACACCTTC. The chain links TRBV4-1 to TRBJ1-2; unclear D gene. The germline CDR1 and CDR2 sequences are MGHRA and YSYEKL. Trimming took off 3 bases at V and 4 bases at J, with 15 bases between the two ends. The CDR3 runs 15 residues.

Remarks on this clonotype: One base away lies a much larger clone, so this may be a sequencing read error. The CDR3 loop reads CSSGQRGDQGTQYF. The DNA for the CDR3 is TGCAGCTCAGGCCAGCGGGGGGACCAGGGTACGCAGTATTTT. V and J are TRBV29-1 and TRBJ2-3, with 9 bases matching TRBD2. The CDR3 consists of 14 residues. Germline assignment: CDR1 SQVTM and CDR2 ANQGSEA. Unmatched junction bases numbered 14, after V lost 8 bases and J lost 8 bases.

This clonotype was detected many times. The chain couples TRBV13 to TRBJ1-3; no clear D. This CDR3 has 15 amino acids. Germline CDR1 PRHDT, CDR2 FYEKMQ (reference sequence). The ends were cut back, 7 bases at V and 2 bases at J, with 15 bases in the middle. CDR3 region: CASTTSGYPGNTIYF. The CDR3 DNA follows: TGTGCCAGCACCACTTCGGGGTACCCTGGAAACACCATATATTTT.

The rearrangement uses TRBV29-1 and TRBJ2-3; D ambiguous. Looked up from germline, CDR1 is SQVTM and CDR2 is ANQGSEA. V gave up 5 bases and J gave up 4 bases, with 7 bases separating them. CDR3 length: 11 amino acids. The CDR3 DNA follows: TGCAGCGTTTCAGAATCAGATACGCAGTATTTT. This encodes CSVSESDTQYF.

The J gene is TRBJ2-1, the V gene TRBV6-6; no clear D. Trimming took off 2 bases at V and 4 bases at J, with 6 bases between the two ends. Germline values: CDR1 MNHNY, CDR2 SVGAGI (reference sequence). The CDR3 is made up of 13 amino acids. Written as DNA, the CDR3 is TGTGCCAGCAGTTACGGCCAGTACAATGAGCAGTTCTTC. As protein: CASSYGQYNEQFF.

This clonotype was seen many times. J is TRBJ2-1 and V is TRBV7-8; D is unresolved. The CDR3 sequence is 13 residues long. Germline assignment: CDR1 SGHVS and CDR2 FQNEAQ. Deletions cut 5 bases from V and 8 bases from J, with 13 bases between. DNA for the CDR3: TGTGCCAGCAGCCCACCGAGGCTGGATGAGCAGTTCTTC. It specifies CASSPPRLDEQFF.